Many counts were recorded for the clone carrying this TCR beta chain. Trimming removed 4 bases from V and 2 bases from J, with 16 bases in between. The germline V gene has CDR1 KGHSH and CDR2 LQKENI. CDR3 size: 16 residues. This entry belongs to a study of CD8 T cells in ankylosing spondylitis. TCRdb redid the calling of the 5' RACE reads with MiXCR, one entry per CDR3 protein. This sample has around 230,000 distinct CDR3 sequences, with around 9.1% found just once. The chain couples TRBV18 to TRBJ2-3; D perhaps matches TRBD1 (6 bases). The clonotype originates from a male donor with ankylosing spondylitis or in good health (not recorded which). Material: blood, either unsorted or a sorted T cell fraction (not recorded which). The CDR3 bases are TGTGCCAGCTCACGGCAGGGGTTGAGGTTCACAGATACGCAGTATTTT. This codes for CASSRQGLRFTDTQYF. Based on the CDR3 plus reference TRBV18 and TRBJ2-3, the full variable domain is NAGVMQNPRHLVRRRGQEARLRCSPMKGHSHVYWYRQLPEEGLKFMVYLQKENIIDESGMPKERFSAEFPKEGPSILRIQQVVRGDSAAYFCASSRQGLRFTDTQYFGPGTRLTVL.